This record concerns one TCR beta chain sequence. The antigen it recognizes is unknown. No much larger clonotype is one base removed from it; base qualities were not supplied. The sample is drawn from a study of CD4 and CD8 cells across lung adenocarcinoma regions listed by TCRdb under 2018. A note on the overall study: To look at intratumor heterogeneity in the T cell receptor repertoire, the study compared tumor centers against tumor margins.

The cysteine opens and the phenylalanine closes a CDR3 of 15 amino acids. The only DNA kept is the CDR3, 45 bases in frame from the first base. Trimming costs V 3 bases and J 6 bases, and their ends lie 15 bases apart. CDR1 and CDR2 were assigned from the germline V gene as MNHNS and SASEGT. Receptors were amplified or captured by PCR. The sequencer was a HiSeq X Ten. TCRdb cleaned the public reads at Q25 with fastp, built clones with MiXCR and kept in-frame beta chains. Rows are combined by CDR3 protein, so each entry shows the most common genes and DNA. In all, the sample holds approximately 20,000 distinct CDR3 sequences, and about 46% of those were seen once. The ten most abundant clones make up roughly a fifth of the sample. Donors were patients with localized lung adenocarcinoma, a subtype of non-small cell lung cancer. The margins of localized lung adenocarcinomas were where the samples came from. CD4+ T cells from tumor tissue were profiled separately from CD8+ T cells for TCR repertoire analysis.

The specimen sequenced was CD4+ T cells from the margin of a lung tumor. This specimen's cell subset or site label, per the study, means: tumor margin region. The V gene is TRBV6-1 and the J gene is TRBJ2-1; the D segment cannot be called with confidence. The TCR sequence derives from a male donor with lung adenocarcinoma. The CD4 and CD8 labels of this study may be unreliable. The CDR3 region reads CASSDLGRTPNEQFF. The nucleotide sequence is TGTGCCAGCAGTGATCTCGGACGAACTCCCAATGAGCAGTTCTTC.